Each of the 27 T cell receptor beta chains below was sequenced from the same sample in a study of early T cells in non-severe SARS-CoV-2 infection. TCRdb recomputed calls from the 5' RACE reads with MiXCR, one row per CDR3 protein. The sample contains tens of thousands of distinct CDR3 sequences, 6.2% of which appear only once. The material sequenced was whole blood. The source is an adult who was a healthcare worker with PCR-confirmed SARS-CoV-2 infection or an uninfected control (not recorded which).

Worth noting for this clonotype: A much bigger clone sits one base away, suggesting this may be a read error. The chain is built from TRBV20-1 and TRBJ1-4; D possibly corresponds to TRBD1 (5 bases). Germline CDR1 is DFQATT and CDR2 is SNEGSKA (reference sequence). The CDR3 spans 13 residues. V lost 3 bases, J lost 4 bases, and 9 bases lay in between. DNA for the CDR3: TGCAGTGCTAGTAGCGACAGTAATGAAAAACTGTTTTTT. Its protein is CSASSDSNEKLFF.

This clonotype was seen repeatedly, ten times or more. The V gene is TRBV6-5, the J gene TRBJ2-3; D is tentatively TRBD1 or TRBD2 (6 bases each). The V gene lost 0 bases and the J gene lost 2 bases, with 12 bases spanning the gap. The CDR3 has 16 residues. Germline CDR1 is MNHEY and CDR2 is SVGAGI. The CDR3: CASSYSPGASTDTQYF. The CDR3 nucleotides are TGTGCCAGCAGTTACTCCCCGGGGGCCTCCACAGATACGCAGTATTTT.

This clonotype has only a few counts. Here the CDR3 DNA reads TGTGCCAGCAGCTTCCTTGACGCATATGAGCAGTTCTTC. Protein sequence: CASSFLDAYEQFF. V gene TRBV7-9 combines with J gene TRBJ2-1; D is unresolved. The germline V gene encodes CDR1 SEHNR and CDR2 FQNEAQ (reference sequence). The CDR3 loop spans 13 amino acids. The ends were cut back, 3 bases at V and 8 bases at J, with 11 bases in the middle. Full variable domain (rest looked up from reference TRBV7-9 and TRBJ2-1): DTGVSQNPRHKITKRGQNVTFRCDPISEHNRLYWYRQTLGQGPEFLTYFQNEAQLEKSRLLSDRFSAERPKGSFSTLEIQRTEQGDSAMYLCASSFLDAYEQFFGPGTRLTVL.

The table lists this clonotype with a few counts. V and J are TRBV19 and TRBJ2-1; D is possibly TRBD1 (6 bases). Germline CDR1 and CDR2: LNHDA and SQIVND (reference sequence). This CDR3 contains 13 residues. Trimming pared 2 bases from V and 11 bases from J, leaving 13 bases between. The CDR3 DNA is TGTGCCAGTAGTATACGCGGGCAGGGGCAGCAGTTCTTC. It encodes CASSIRGQGQQFF.

This clonotype was recorded many times. The V call is TRBV7-8, the J call TRBJ2-1; perhaps TRBD2 as D (6 bases). Germline assignment: CDR1 SGHVS and CDR2 FQNEAQ. V gave up 4 bases and J gave up 6 bases, with 16 bases separating them. The CDR3 runs 15 residues. The CDR3 DNA follows: TGTGCCAGCAGCTCACCGGAGCGGACTACCAATGAGCAGTTCTTC. It is translated as CASSSPERTTNEQFF.

The chain uses TRBV9 and TRBJ1-2; D may be TRBD1 (5 bases). The germline V gene has CDR1 SGDLS and CDR2 YYNGEE. Trimming left V 4 bases short and J 7 bases short, with 20 bases between. There are 15 residues in the CDR3. The CDR3 loop reads CASSSLRESTGGYTF. DNA of the CDR3: TGTGCCAGCAGCTCCTTGAGGGAGTCAACAGGTGGCTACACCTTC.

This clonotype was seen repeatedly, ten times or more. This chain uses TRBV20-1 with TRBJ2-7, with 14 bases lining up with TRBD2. V dropped 0 bases and J dropped 4; count of bases not matched to a gene: 11. Germline V CDR1 and CDR2: DFQATT, SNEGSKA (reference sequence). The CDR3 is 18 residues long. The CDR3 DNA sequence: TGCAGTGCTAGAGATCGGACTAGCGGGGGGCCGATTACTTACGAGCAGTACTTC. This codes for CSARDRTSGGPITYEQYF.

This clonotype was observed at least ten times. The CDR3 sequence is CAIRTGATGELFF. The CDR3 nucleotides read TGTGCCATCAGGACAGGGGCTACCGGGGAGCTGTTTTTT. The V gene is TRBV19, the J gene TRBJ2-2; 9 bases agree with TRBD1. V lost 10 bases, J lost 5 bases, and 5 bases stayed unmatched. The CDR3 is 13 residues long. The germline V gene has CDR1 LNHDA and CDR2 SQIVND (reference sequence).

This clonotype was seen only a few times. The CDR3 loop reads CAWSDREAFF. The CDR3 nucleotides read TGTGCCTGGAGCGACCGAGAAGCTTTCTTT. J is TRBJ1-1 and V is TRBV30; no clear D gene. Germline V gene lookup returns CDR1 GTSNPN and CDR2 SVGIG (reference sequence). The V gene lost 3 bases and the J gene lost 8 bases, with 7 bases spanning the gap. The CDR3 consists of 10 residues.

This clonotype showed up many times. J is TRBJ2-1 and V is TRBV29-1, with 10 bases aligning to TRBD1. The CDR3 consists of 16 residues. Germline-derived CDR1 and CDR2 are SQVTM and ANQGSEA. After removal of 1 base from V and 7 bases from J, the junction contained 10 bases not matched to a gene. In DNA form, the CDR3 reads TGCAGCGTTGAAGGCCCACCGGGACAGGGGATGAATGAGCAGTTCTTC. Its protein is CSVEGPPGQGMNEQFF.

This clonotype was found many times. The rearrangement joins TRBV19 to TRBJ2-1, with TRBD1 matching over 7 bases. Germline values: CDR1 LNHDA, CDR2 SQIVND (reference sequence). This CDR3 spans 13 amino acids. J was trimmed by 3 bases and V by 7 bases; bases with no gene match: 3. CDR3 in DNA: TGTGCCAGTAACAGGGGCGACTACAATGAGCAGTTCTTC. It encodes CASNRGDYNEQFF.

The rearrangement links TRBV30 to TRBJ1-5; 8 bases fit TRBD1. This CDR3 comprises 16 residues. Germline CDR1 and CDR2: GTSNPN and SVGIG (reference sequence). V lost 0 bases, J lost 0 bases, and 4 bases stayed unmatched. The CDR3 loop is CAWSVLGQASNQPQHF. The CDR3 nucleotides are TGTGCCTGGAGTGTCCTGGGACAGGCTAGCAATCAGCCCCAGCATTTT.

V and J are TRBV20-1 and TRBJ2-3, with 8 nucleotides matching TRBD2. This CDR3 has 17 residues. Germline CDR1 is DFQATT and CDR2 is SNEGSKA (reference sequence). J was trimmed by 2 bases and V by 3 bases; bases with no gene match: 13. The CDR3 here is CSASIPRGRGDTDTQYF. The CDR3 region has the DNA TGCAGTGCTAGCATTCCCCGAGGGCGGGGGGACACAGATACGCAGTATTTT.

This clonotype was recorded many times. V is TRBV6-2 or TRBV6-3 and J is TRBJ1-5; D is unresolved. The CDR3 is 13 amino acids. The germline gives CDR1 MNHEY, CDR2 SVGEGT. V shed 5 bases and J shed 3 bases, with 8 bases lying between them. CDR3 DNA sequence: TGTGCCAGCAGTCAGCAGGACAATCAGCCCCAGCATTTT. It codes for CASSQQDNQPQHF.

This clonotype was seen a handful of times. J is TRBJ2-7 and V is TRBV4-1, with 7 positions matching TRBD1. V dropped 0 bases and J dropped 2; count of bases not matched to a gene: 13. Per germline, CDR1 MGHRA and CDR2 YSYEKL. CDR3 size: 18 residues. The CDR3 DNA follows: TGCGCCAGCAGCCAAGAAGAGTCAGGGGGAACCCTTACCTACGAGCAGTACTTC. Its protein is CASSQEESGGTLTYEQYF.

This clonotype was seen a handful of times. This chain connects TRBV6-5 to TRBJ2-6; 9 bases are a match to TRBD1. The CDR3 is made up of 17 amino acids. The germline gives CDR1 MNHEY, CDR2 SVGAGI. The V segment lost 6 bases and the J segment 1 base; nucleotides outside the gene matches: 7. CDR3 sequence reads: CASRPGQGNSGANVLTF. DNA for the CDR3: TGTGCCAGCAGGCCGGGACAGGGAAATTCTGGGGCCAACGTCCTGACTTTC.

With respect to this clonotype: This may stem from a read error, because a much larger clone lies one nucleotide away. The rearrangement links TRBV6-1 to TRBJ2-1; 10 bases line up with TRBD2. V shed 0 bases, J shed 10 bases, and the junction held 18 bases outside the gene matches. Germline-derived CDR1 and CDR2 are MNHNS and SASEGT. This CDR3 contains 19 residues. CDR3 coding DNA: TGTGCCAGCAGTGAAGCCGGCGGTAGCGGGGGGATCCATTCCAGGGAGCAGTTCTTC. This sequence encodes CASSEAGGSGGIHSREQFF.

This clonotype was found a few times. The chain joins TRBV6-6 to TRBJ2-7, with no clear D. V dropped 2 bases and J dropped 2 bases, with 10 bases sitting between them. The CDR3 sequence is 14 residues long. Germline V gene lookup returns CDR1 MNHNY and CDR2 SVGAGI (reference sequence). The CDR3 sequence is CASSYRGSPYEQYF. The DNA for the CDR3 is TGTGCCAGCAGTTACAGAGGATCTCCCTACGAGCAGTACTTC.

This clonotype showed up just a few times. The V call is TRBV27, the J call TRBJ1-6, with D perhaps matching TRBD1 (5 bases). CDR1 MNHEY and CDR2 SMNVEV come from the germline V gene (reference sequence). V was clipped by 6 bases and J by 1 base, with 13 bases between them. CDR3 length equals 16 residues. The CDR3 loop reads CASRQASWSYNSPLHF. The CDR3, as DNA: TGTGCCAGCAGACAGGCGAGTTGGTCCTATAATTCACCCCTCCACTTT.

This sequence joins TRBV6-2 or TRBV6-3 and TRBJ1-1; D might be TRBD1 (6 bases). Trimming stripped 3 bases from V and 12 bases from J, with 23 bases between. The CDR3 has 15 amino acids. Per germline, CDR1 MNHEY and CDR2 SVGEGT. This chain's CDR3 is CASSYDFRDTPRSFF. The CDR3 DNA sequence: TGTGCCAGCAGTTATGATTTTCGGGACACCCCGCGGTCTTTCTTT.

The table lists this clonotype with many counts. The gene calls are TRBV12-3 or TRBV12-4 and TRBJ2-3; 8 bases are a match to TRBD2. V was pared by 6 bases and J by 2 bases, with 10 bases of the junction left unmatched. This CDR3 is 16 amino acids long. CDR3 bases: TGTGCCAGCAGAGAAGAGAGCGGGGGAGACACAGATACGCAGTATTTT. Translated: CASREESGGDTDTQYF.

This clonotype was detected ten times or more. V usage is TRBV9 and J usage is TRBJ1-5; 7 nucleotides agree with TRBD1. The CDR3 consists of 14 residues. Germline values: CDR1 SGDLS, CDR2 YYNGEE. The junction had 2 bases not matched to a gene; V was cut back by 3 bases and J by 2 bases. The CDR3 reads CASSEGGGNQPQHF. CDR3 nucleotides: TGTGCCAGCAGCGAAGGGGGCGGCAATCAGCCCCAGCATTTT.

This clonotype was detected a few times. The V gene is TRBV27, the J gene TRBJ2-2; D may be TRBD2 (5 bases). From germline, CDR1 is MNHEY and CDR2 SMNVEV (reference sequence). This CDR3 contains 14 residues. Trimming shortened V by 8 bases and J by 4 bases, and 14 bases separated the two germline ends. The CDR3 DNA reads as TGTGCCAGCCGGGGTCCAGGCTTCACCGGGGAGCTGTTTTTT. It encodes CASRGPGFTGELFF.

The genes are TRBV7-8 and TRBJ2-7, with D possibly matching TRBD2 (7 bases). Germline V gives CDR1 SGHVS, CDR2 FQNEAQ. There are 15 residues in the CDR3. V was pared by 3 bases and J by 3 bases, with 15 bases between. CDR3 sequence reads: CASSFMEGGLYEQYF. DNA of the CDR3: TGTGCCAGCAGCTTTATGGAGGGGGGGCTCTACGAGCAGTACTTC. Drawing the rest from reference TRBV7-8 and TRBJ2-7, the complete variable domain is GAGVSQSPRYKVAKRGQDVALRCDPISGHVSLFWYQQALGQGPEFLTYFQNEAQLDKSGLPSDRFFAERPEGSVSTLKIQRTQQEDSAVYLCASSFMEGGLYEQYFGPGTRLTVT.

This clonotype occurred a few times. The rearrangement joins TRBV9 to TRBJ2-3; D remains unclear. This CDR3 spans 13 amino acids. V was trimmed by 0 bases and J by 6 bases, leaving 8 bases between them. Germline CDR1 is SGDLS and CDR2 is YYNGEE. CDR3 in amino acids: CASSVEVTDTQYF. The CDR3 DNA reads TGTGCCAGCAGCGTAGAGGTAACCGATACGCAGTATTTT.

In its sample, this clonotype was seen many times. V gene TRBV5-4 combines with J gene TRBJ2-1; 7 bases are shared with TRBD2. V dropped 4 bases and J dropped 8; count of bases not matched to a gene: 12. The length of the CDR3 is 15 residues. Germline assignment: CDR1 SGHNT and CDR2 YYREEE (reference sequence). The CDR3 spells CASSTGFGEGDEQFF. The DNA of the CDR3 is TGTGCCAGCAGCACTGGCTTTGGGGAGGGAGATGAGCAGTTCTTC.

Ten or more counts support this clonotype. The gene calls are TRBV7-6 and TRBJ2-3; 7 bases map to TRBD1. This CDR3 is 16 amino acids long. Looked up from germline, CDR1 is SGHVS and CDR2 is FNYEAQ. With 5 bases clipped from V and 2 bases from J, the junction kept 10 bases outside the gene matches. The CDR3 protein is CASSIRQTGLTDTQYF. CDR3 in DNA: TGTGCCAGCAGCATCCGGCAGACAGGGCTCACAGATACGCAGTATTTT.